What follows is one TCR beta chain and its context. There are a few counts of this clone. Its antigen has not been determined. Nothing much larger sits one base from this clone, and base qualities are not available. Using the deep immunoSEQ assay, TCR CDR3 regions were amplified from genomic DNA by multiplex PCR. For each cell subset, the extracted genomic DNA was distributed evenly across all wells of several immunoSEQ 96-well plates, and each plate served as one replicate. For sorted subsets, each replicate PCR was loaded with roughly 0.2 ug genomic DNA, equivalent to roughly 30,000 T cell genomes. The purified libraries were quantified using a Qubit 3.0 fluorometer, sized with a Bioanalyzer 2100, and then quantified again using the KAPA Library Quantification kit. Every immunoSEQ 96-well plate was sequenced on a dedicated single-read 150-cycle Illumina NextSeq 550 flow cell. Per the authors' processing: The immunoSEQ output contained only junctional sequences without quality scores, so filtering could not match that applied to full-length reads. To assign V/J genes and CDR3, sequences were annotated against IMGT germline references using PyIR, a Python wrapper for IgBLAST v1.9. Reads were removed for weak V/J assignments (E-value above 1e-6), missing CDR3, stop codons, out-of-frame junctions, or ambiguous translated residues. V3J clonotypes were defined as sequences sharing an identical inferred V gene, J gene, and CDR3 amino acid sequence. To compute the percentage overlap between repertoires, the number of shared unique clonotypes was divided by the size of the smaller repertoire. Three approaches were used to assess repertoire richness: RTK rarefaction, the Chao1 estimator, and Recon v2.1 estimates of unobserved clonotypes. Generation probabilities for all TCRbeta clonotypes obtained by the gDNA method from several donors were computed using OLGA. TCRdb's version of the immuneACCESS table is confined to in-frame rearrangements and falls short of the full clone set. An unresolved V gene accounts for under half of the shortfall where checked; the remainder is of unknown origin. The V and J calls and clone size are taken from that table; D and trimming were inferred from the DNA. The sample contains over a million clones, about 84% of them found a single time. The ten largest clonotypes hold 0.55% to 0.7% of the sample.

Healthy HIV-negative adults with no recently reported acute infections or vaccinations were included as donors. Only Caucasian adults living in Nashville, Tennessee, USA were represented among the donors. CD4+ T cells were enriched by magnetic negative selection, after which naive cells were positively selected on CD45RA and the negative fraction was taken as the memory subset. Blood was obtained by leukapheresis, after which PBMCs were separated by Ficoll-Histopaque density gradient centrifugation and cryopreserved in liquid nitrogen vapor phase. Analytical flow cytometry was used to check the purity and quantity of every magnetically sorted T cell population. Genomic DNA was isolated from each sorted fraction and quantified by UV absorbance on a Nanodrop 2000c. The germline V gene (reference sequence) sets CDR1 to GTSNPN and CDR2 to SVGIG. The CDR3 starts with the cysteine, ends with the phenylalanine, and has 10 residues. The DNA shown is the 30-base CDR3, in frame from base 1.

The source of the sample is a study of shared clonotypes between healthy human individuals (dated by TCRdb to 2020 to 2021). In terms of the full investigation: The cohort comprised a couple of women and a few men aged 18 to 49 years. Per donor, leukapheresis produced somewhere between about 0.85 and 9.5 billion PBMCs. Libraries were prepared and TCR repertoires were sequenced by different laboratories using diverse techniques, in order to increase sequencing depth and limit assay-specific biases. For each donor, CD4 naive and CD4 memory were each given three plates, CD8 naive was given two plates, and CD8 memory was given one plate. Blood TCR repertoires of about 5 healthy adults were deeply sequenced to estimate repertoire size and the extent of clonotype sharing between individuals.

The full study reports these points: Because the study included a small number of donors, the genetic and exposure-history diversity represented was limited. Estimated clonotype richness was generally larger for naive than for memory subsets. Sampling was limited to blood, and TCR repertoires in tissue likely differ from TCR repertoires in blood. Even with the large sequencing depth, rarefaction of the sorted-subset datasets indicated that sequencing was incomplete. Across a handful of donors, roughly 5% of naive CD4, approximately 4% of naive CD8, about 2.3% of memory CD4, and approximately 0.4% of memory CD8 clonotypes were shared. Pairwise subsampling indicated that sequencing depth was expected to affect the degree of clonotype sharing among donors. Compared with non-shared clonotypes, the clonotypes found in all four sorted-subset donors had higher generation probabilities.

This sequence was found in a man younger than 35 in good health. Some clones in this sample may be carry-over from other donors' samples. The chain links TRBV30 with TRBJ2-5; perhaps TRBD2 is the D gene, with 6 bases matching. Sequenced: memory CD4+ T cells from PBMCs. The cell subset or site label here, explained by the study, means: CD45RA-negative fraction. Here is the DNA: TGTTTTAGCGGCCAAGAGACCCAGTACTTC. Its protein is CFSGQETQYF.